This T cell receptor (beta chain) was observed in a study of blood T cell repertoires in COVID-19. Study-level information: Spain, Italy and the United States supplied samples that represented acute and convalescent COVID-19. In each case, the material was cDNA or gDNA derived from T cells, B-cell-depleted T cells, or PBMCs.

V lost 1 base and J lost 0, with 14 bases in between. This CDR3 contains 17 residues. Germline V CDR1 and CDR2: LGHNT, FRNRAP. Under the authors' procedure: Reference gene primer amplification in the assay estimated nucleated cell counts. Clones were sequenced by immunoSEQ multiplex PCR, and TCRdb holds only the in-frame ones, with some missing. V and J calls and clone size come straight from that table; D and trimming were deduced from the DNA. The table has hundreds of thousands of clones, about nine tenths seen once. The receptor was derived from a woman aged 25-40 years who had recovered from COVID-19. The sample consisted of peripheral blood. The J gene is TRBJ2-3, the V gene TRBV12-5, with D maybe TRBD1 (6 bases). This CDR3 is CASGLASSTGSTDTQYF. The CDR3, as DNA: TGTGCTAGTGGTTTGGCATCCTCGACAGGTAGCACAGATACGCAGTATTTT.